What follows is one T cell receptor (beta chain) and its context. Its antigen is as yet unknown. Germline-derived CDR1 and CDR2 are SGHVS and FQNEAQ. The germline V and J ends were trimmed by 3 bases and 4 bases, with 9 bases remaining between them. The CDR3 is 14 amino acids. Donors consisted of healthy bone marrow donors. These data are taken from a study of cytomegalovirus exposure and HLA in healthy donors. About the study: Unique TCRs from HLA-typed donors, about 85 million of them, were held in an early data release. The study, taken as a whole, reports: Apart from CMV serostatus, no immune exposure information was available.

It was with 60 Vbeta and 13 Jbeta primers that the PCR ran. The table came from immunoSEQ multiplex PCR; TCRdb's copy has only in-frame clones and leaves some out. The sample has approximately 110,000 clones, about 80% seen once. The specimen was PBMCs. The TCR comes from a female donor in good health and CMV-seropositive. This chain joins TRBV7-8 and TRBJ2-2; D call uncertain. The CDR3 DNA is TGTGCCAGCAGCTTTGGTTGGAGCACCGGGGAGCTGTTTTTT. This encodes CASSFGWSTGELFF.